This TCR beta chain was documented in a study of blood T cell repertoires in COVID-19. Study in general: Some COVID-19 samples were acute and others convalescent; all came from the United States, Italy and Spain. In each case, the material was cDNA or gDNA derived from T cells, B-cell-depleted T cells, or PBMCs.

As originally analysed: Estimated nucleated cell counts came from reference gene primer amplification. Clones were sequenced by immunoSEQ multiplex PCR, and TCRdb holds only the in-frame ones, with some missing. The V and J calls and clone size were taken over from that table, and D and trimming were inferred from the DNA. The sample shows roughly 66,000 clones, about 90% of them seen only once. Per germline, CDR1 SQVTM and CDR2 ANQGSEA. J gave up 1 base and V 4 bases, and 3 bases lay outside the gene matches. This CDR3 is 13 amino acids long. This chain joins TRBV29-1 and TRBJ1-1; 7 bases fit TRBD1. The receptor comes from a human donor in a cohort sampled during active COVID-19. The sample taken for sequencing was peripheral blood. The CDR3 reads CSVARDRNTEAFF. The CDR3 DNA sequence: TGCAGCGTTGCTCGGGACAGGAACACTGAAGCTTTCTTT.